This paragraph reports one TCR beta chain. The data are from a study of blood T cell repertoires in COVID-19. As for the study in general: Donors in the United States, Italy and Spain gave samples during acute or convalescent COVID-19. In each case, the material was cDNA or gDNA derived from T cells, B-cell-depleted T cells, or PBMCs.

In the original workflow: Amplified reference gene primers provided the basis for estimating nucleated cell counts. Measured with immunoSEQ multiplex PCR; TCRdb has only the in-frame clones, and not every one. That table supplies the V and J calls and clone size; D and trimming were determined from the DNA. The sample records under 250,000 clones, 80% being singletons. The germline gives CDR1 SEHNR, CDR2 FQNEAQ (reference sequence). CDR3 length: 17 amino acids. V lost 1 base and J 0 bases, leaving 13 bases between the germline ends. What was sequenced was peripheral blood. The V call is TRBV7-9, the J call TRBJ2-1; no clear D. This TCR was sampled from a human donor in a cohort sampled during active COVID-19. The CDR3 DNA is TGTGCCAGCAGCTTAGGTTCGTCAGGCTTCTCCTACAATGAGCAGTTCTTC. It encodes CASSLGSSGFSYNEQFF. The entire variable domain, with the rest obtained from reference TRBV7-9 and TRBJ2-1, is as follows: DTGVSQNPRHKITKRGQNVTFRCDPISEHNRLYWYRQTLGQGPEFLTYFQNEAQLEKSRLLSDRFSAERPKGSFSTLEIQRTEQGDSAMYLCASSLGSSGFSYNEQFFGPGTRLTVL.